A selection of T cell receptor beta chains follows, all from one sample in a study of blood T cell repertoires in COVID-19. TCRdb's copy holds only in-frame clones and misses some; the assay was immunoSEQ multiplex PCR. This table has a few hundred thousand clones, approximately 85% appearing once. Sequenced input: PBMCs or T cells enriched from blood (not recorded which). The receptors were gathered from a woman aged 50 to 60 who had been exposed to COVID-19. Both conserved end residues are part of each CDR3. A D gene is named only where the DNA matches it firmly.

TRBD2,TRBV9,TRBJ2-1,CASSATSGGYNEQFF
TRBD2,TRBV9,TRBJ2-3,CASSDPRTSGGASDTQYF
-,TRBV5-1,TRBJ1-1,CASCPGSGSNTEAFF
TRBD1,TRBV5-4,TRBJ1-2,CASSFGGDRGGPGYTF
-,TRBV27,TRBJ1-3,CASSLRSGYGNTIYF
-,TRBV28,TRBJ2-1,CAVVSDTYNEQFF
-,TRBV18,TRBJ2-3,CASSSYTGLMDTQYF
-,TRBV27,TRBJ1-1,CASSYGITNTEAFF
-,TRBV19,TRBJ2-6,CASTTLAANVLTF
-,TRBV27,TRBJ1-1,CASRRFGGNTEAFF
-,TRBV19,TRBJ2-4,CASSMRGAKNIQYF
-,TRBV7-2,TRBJ2-7,CASSFSRGEQYF
-,TRBV6-6,TRBJ2-7,CASSHSGARVYEQYF
-,TRBV6-6,TRBJ2-7,CASSYPGRRERYEQYF
-,TRBV18,TRBJ1-6,CASSPGGGKSPLHF
-,TRBV9,TRBJ1-1,CASSVGTGPLAFF
-,TRBV20-1,TRBJ2-7,CSARALIEQYF
TRBD1,TRBV5-6,TRBJ1-2,CASSSRGQPNYGYTF
TRBD2,TRBV5-6,TRBJ2-1,CASSFHRLAGAPYNEQFF
TRBD2,TRBV28,TRBJ2-7,CASSFIKYSPGLAGELAYEQYF
-,TRBV2,TRBJ2-7,CARSKTTSYEQYF
TRBD2,TRBV27,TRBJ2-1,CASSFTRGDEQFF
-,TRBV24-1,TRBJ1-1,CATRSRGYTEAFF
-,TRBV5-1,TRBJ2-3,CASSLAGDYIDTQYF
-,TRBV10-3,TRBJ1-1,CAISDMLEAFF
-,TRBV7-2,TRBJ1-5,CASSSGQLNQPQHF
TRBD1,TRBV19,TRBJ1-5,CASSIRGPANQPQHF
-,TRBV7-9,TRBJ2-1,CASSPPAGGEQFF
TRBD1,TRBV5-1,TRBJ2-3,CASSLEGAEGTDTQYF
-,TRBV7-8,TRBJ2-3,CASSLITLTDTQYF
TRBD2,TRBV7-8,TRBJ2-7,CASSSGLAGYEQYF
-,TRBV28,TRBJ1-1,CASSGGGTEAFF
-,TRBV13,TRBJ2-7,CASSLGGREQYF
-,TRBV5-1,TRBJ2-3,CASSLVGGQADTQYF
-,TRBV7-2,TRBJ2-1,CASSAAVYNEQFF
-,TRBV12-3/TRBV12-4,TRBJ1-2,CASSEQGYGYTF
TRBD1,TRBV3-1/TRBV3-2,TRBJ1-1,CASSQGRGLLATEAFF
-,TRBV10-2,TRBJ2-5,CASIGQGGETQYF
TRBD1,TRBV6-5,TRBJ1-4,CASFTLGQGLFF
-,TRBV11-2,TRBJ1-5,CASSLDGRGEQPQHF
TRBD1,TRBV14,TRBJ1-1,CASSQIGGKSEAFF
TRBD1,TRBV7-9,TRBJ1-4,CASSLQQGENEKLFF
-,TRBV10-2,TRBJ1-2,CASSERGGDYTF
-,TRBV12-3/TRBV12-4,TRBJ1-2,CASSIRVVDGYTF
-,TRBV10-2,TRBJ1-5,CASSESQTGYQPQHF
-,TRBV15,TRBJ1-6,CATSRDRSYPLSSYNSPLHF
TRBD1,TRBV5-1,TRBJ1-2,CASSFGTGHWDGYTF
-,TRBV19,TRBJ1-5,CASSWRTAGDQPQHF
TRBD1,TRBV2,TRBJ1-2,CASSTGTGSYGYTF
-,TRBV4-3,TRBJ1-4,CASSHQFYPNEKLFF
-,TRBV29-1,TRBJ1-2,CSVEQGNYGYTF
TRBD2,TRBV7-2,TRBJ2-2,CASSLLGGGAHTGELFF
TRBD1,TRBV27,TRBJ1-2,CASSPSGQVGGYTF